The 29 T cell receptor beta chains listed next were all sequenced from one sample in a study of CD8+ T cells in alopecia areata. As for treatment: oral pan-JAK inhibitor, 5-10 mg twice daily. Isolated RNA was reverse transcribed into cDNA used as the sequencing template. Measured with immunoSEQ multiplex PCR; TCRdb has only the in-frame clones, and not every one. Seen here are about 190,000 clones, 64% observed once, and the top ten hold around 3.9%. Sample: CD4+ T cells sorted from blood, taken at week 4, from a patient treated with tofacitinib. These receptors originate from a human donor with alopecia areata.

The gene calls are TRBV5-6 and TRBJ2-2, with D tentatively TRBD1 (6 bases). CDR3 length: 17 residues. The V gene lost 4 bases and the J gene lost 2 bases, with 18 bases spanning the gap. Germline values: CDR1 SGHDT, CDR2 YYEEEE. CDR3 coding DNA: TGTGCCAGCAGCCGGATGGTAGGACAGCCCAACACCGGGGAGCTGTTTTTT. Protein: CASSRMVGQPNTGELFF.

This clone was seen once. This chain connects TRBV28 to TRBJ1-5, with D tentatively TRBD1 (5 bases). The CDR3 covers 15 residues. Germline-derived CDR1 and CDR2 are MDHEN and SYDVKM. V gave up 3 bases and J gave up 2 bases, with 11 bases separating them. The CDR3 DNA reads as TGTGCCAGCAGTTTTGGCAGGGCGGGCAATCAGCCCCAGCATTTT. This codes for CASSFGRAGNQPQHF.

This clone has a handful of counts. This chain links TRBV29-1 with TRBJ1-2; 9 bases fit TRBD1. Germline CDR1 reads SQVTM; CDR2 reads ANQGSEA. Unmatched junction bases numbered 6, after V lost 8 bases and J lost 2 bases. There are 13 residues in the CDR3. For the CDR3, the DNA is TGCAGCATCCGGGACAGGGAAAACTATGGCTACACCTTC. Translating it yields CSIRDRENYGYTF.

The chain combines TRBV9 with TRBJ1-2, with D hard to call. The germline CDR1 and CDR2 sequences are SGDLS and YYNGEE. The CDR3 is 12 residues long. Between the trimmed V and J ends, which lost 0 bases and 3 bases, there was a span of 3 bases. CDR3 DNA sequence: TGTGCCAGCAGCGTAGCCGACTATGGCTACACCTTC. This codes for CASSVADYGYTF.

The chain couples TRBV6-6 to TRBJ2-5; 8 nucleotides line up with TRBD1. CDR3 length: 14 amino acids. V gave up 6 bases and J gave up 5 bases; unmatched junction bases: 8. CDR1 is MNHNY and CDR2 is SVGAGI in the germline V gene (reference sequence). The CDR3 is CASSETGVVETQYF. The CDR3 nucleotides read TGTGCCAGCAGCGAGACAGGGGTGGTGGAGACCCAGTACTTC.

The rearrangement joins TRBV7-2 to TRBJ2-5, with TRBD2 matching over 8 bases. CDR3 length equals 16 residues. After removal of 6 bases from V and 4 bases from J, the junction contained 13 bases not matched to a gene. Germline CDR1 SGHTA, CDR2 FQGNSA. This CDR3 reads CASSPLSGVVGETQYF. As DNA, the CDR3 is TGTGCCAGCAGTCCCCTTAGCGGGGTGGTGGGAGAGACCCAGTACTTC.

The chain carries TRBV7-9 and TRBJ2-1; D tentatively reads TRBD1 or TRBD2 (5 bases each). The CDR3 is 17 residues long. V lost 4 bases and J 3 bases, leaving 19 bases between the germline ends. In germline, CDR1 is SEHNR, CDR2 FQNEAQ (reference sequence). The CDR3 protein is CASSSQYRDGFYNEQFF. The CDR3 DNA reads TGTGCCAGCAGCTCACAGTACCGGGACGGATTCTACAATGAGCAGTTCTTC.

This clone was observed a few times. The chain carries TRBV30 and TRBJ2-7; no clear D. V shed 1 base and J shed 6 bases, with 13 bases lying between them. This CDR3 has 13 residues. The germline V gene has CDR1 GTSNPN and CDR2 SVGIG (reference sequence). CDR3 protein: CAWSAPEPREQYF. CDR3 nucleotide sequence: TGTGCCTGGAGTGCGCCGGAGCCTCGCGAGCAGTACTTC.

In its sample, this clone was seen once. The gene calls are TRBV2 and TRBJ1-2; TRBD1 might be the D (5 bases). V was cut by 6 bases and J by 8 bases, with 16 bases left in between. The germline V gene has CDR1 SNHLY and CDR2 FYNNEI. This CDR3 has 13 amino acids. CDR3: CASRAAGDEGYTF. The CDR3 region has the DNA TGTGCCAGCAGGGCCGCGGGGGATGAAGGCTACACCTTC.

The chain carries TRBV2 and TRBJ2-1; D gene unclear. Germline CDR1 is SNHLY and CDR2 is FYNNEI. Trimming left V 6 bases short and J 15 bases short, with 12 bases between. This CDR3 is built from 10 residues. In nucleotides, the CDR3 is TGTGCCAGCAGGGCCAAGGTCCCGTTCTTC. Protein: CASRAKVPFF.

The rearrangement uses TRBV7-8 and TRBJ2-7; D remains unclear. This CDR3 is built from 11 residues. Germline-derived CDR1 and CDR2 are SGHVS and FQNEAQ. Between the trimmed V and J ends, which lost 5 bases and 2 bases, there was a span of 4 bases. CDR3: CASSLTYEQYF. Written as DNA, the CDR3 is TGTGCCAGCAGCCTCACCTACGAGCAGTACTTC.

This chain joins TRBV5-1 and TRBJ1-2, with 7 nucleotides matching TRBD1. The CDR3 has 14 residues. Germline V gene data show CDR1 as SGHRS and CDR2 as YFSETQ. With 3 bases clipped from V and 3 bases from J, the junction kept 5 bases outside the gene matches. In nucleotides, the CDR3 is TGCGCCAGCAGCTCTGGACAGGACTACTATGGCTACACCTTC. It is translated as CASSSGQDYYGYTF. Using reference TRBV5-1 and TRBJ1-2 for the parts outside the CDR3, the full variable domain is KAGVTQTPRYLIKTRGQQVTLSCSPISGHRSVSWYQQTPGQGLQFLFEYFSETQRNKGNFPGRFSGRQFSNSRSEMNVSTLELGDSALYLCASSSGQDYYGYTFGSGTRLTVV.

This clone was recorded once. V is TRBV5-6 and J is TRBJ2-1; 7 nucleotides align to TRBD1. J gave up 0 bases and V 3 bases, and 3 bases lay outside the gene matches. This CDR3 spans 15 amino acids. Looked up from germline, CDR1 is SGHDT and CDR2 is YYEEEE. CDR3 residues: CASSSGTVSYNEQFF. CDR3 bases: TGTGCCAGCAGCTCCGGGACAGTCTCCTACAATGAGCAGTTCTTC.

The V gene is TRBV7-9, the J gene TRBJ1-2; D may be TRBD1 (6 bases). Germline assignment: CDR1 SEHNR and CDR2 FQNEAQ (reference sequence). V lost 2 bases and J 4 bases, leaving 14 bases between the germline ends. CDR3 size: 15 residues. DNA for the CDR3: TGTGCCAGCAGCTTACAATATCAGGGGATCTATGGCTACACCTTC. It encodes CASSLQYQGIYGYTF. The full variable domain, rest sourced from reference TRBV7-9 and TRBJ1-2, is DTGVSQNPRHKITKRGQNVTFRCDPISEHNRLYWYRQTLGQGPEFLTYFQNEAQLEKSRLLSDRFSAERPKGSFSTLEIQRTEQGDSAMYLCASSLQYQGIYGYTFGSGTRLTVV.

This clone has a handful of counts. The V and J genes are TRBV4-2 and TRBJ2-4, with unresolved D. The length of the CDR3 is 14 residues. V was pared by 0 bases and J by 4 bases, with 7 bases between. Germline CDR1 is LGHNA and CDR2 is YNFKEQ. The CDR3 DNA reads TGTGCCAGCAGCCAAGACCGGCTAAAAAACATTCAGTACTTC. Its translation is CASSQDRLKNIQYF.

This clone was observed a single time. The chain uses TRBV7-9 and TRBJ1-6; a weak D match, TRBD1 (6 bases). Trimming pared 3 bases from V and 9 bases from J, leaving 12 bases between. The CDR3 extends over 14 amino acids. CDR1 is SEHNR and CDR2 is FQNEAQ in the germline V gene (reference sequence). The CDR3 spells CASSLEGGGSPLHF. CDR3 nucleotide sequence: TGTGCCAGCAGCTTGGAGGGAGGGGGTTCACCCCTCCACTTT.

CDR3 sequence: CASSPTQETQYF. The CDR3 DNA reads as TGTGCCAGCAGTCCCACCCAAGAGACCCAGTACTTC. This chain connects TRBV28 to TRBJ2-5; D unclear. Deletions cut 5 bases from V and 1 base from J, with 5 bases between. The CDR3 is made up of 12 amino acids. The germline CDR1 and CDR2 sequences are MDHEN and SYDVKM.

CDR3 residues: CSVDGTANTEAFF. The CDR3 DNA reads TGCAGCGTCGATGGGACGGCCAACACTGAAGCTTTCTTT. The rearrangement links TRBV29-1 to TRBJ1-1, with a weak D call TRBD1 (5 bases). The ends were cut back, 6 bases at V and 2 bases at J, with 13 bases in the middle. Germline V gene data show CDR1 as SQVTM and CDR2 as ANQGSEA. This CDR3 spans 13 amino acids. The variable domain in full, completed from reference TRBV29-1 and TRBJ1-1, reads SAVISQKPSRDICQRGTSLTIQCQVDSQVTMMFWYRQQPGQSLTLIATANQGSEATYESGFVIDKFPISRPNLTFSTLTVSNMSPEDSSIYLCSVDGTANTEAFFGQGTRLTVV.

The chain uses TRBV4-3 and TRBJ1-5, with D hard to call. The V and J ends lost 0 bases and 4 bases respectively, with 13 bases between them. The CDR3 consists of 16 residues. Germline V gene lookup returns CDR1 LGHNA and CDR2 YSLEER. CDR3 in DNA: TGCGCCAGCAGCCAAGAAGTAGGAACGGGGAATCAGCCCCAGCATTTT. Translated, it gives CASSQEVGTGNQPQHF.

The chain couples TRBV4-3 to TRBJ2-3; the D gene is possibly TRBD1 (5 bases). The CDR3 runs 16 residues. Germline V gives CDR1 LGHNA, CDR2 YSLEER. V was clipped by 4 bases and J by 1 base, with 15 bases between them. The CDR3 nucleotides are TGCGCCAGCAGCCTGGGGCACTACGTAGGCACAGATACGCAGTATTTT. Protein sequence: CASSLGHYVGTDTQYF.

This clone was detected a few times. This rearrangement joins TRBV7-9 to TRBJ2-5; 10 positions agree with TRBD2. The CDR3 spans 14 residues. The germline gives CDR1 SEHNR, CDR2 FQNEAQ (reference sequence). V shed 8 bases and J 4 bases; nucleotides not matched to a gene: 7. CDR3 sequence: CASGSSGGGETQYF. The CDR3 DNA reads TGTGCCAGCGGATCTAGCGGGGGAGGAGAGACCCAGTACTTC.

The chain joins TRBV5-1 to TRBJ2-5; D is undetermined. V dropped 0 bases and J dropped 5 bases, with 8 bases sitting between them. Per germline, CDR1 SGHRS and CDR2 YFSETQ. This CDR3 has 13 amino acids. Here the CDR3 reads CASSLVLRETQYF. CDR3 DNA: TGCGCCAGCAGCTTGGTACTTCGGGAGACCCAGTACTTC.

The gene calls are TRBV20-1 and TRBJ1-1, with a possible D match to TRBD1 (6 bases). The germline V and J ends were trimmed by 3 bases and 5 bases, with 7 bases remaining between them. The CDR3 consists of 11 residues. Germline V gene sequence: CDR1 DFQATT, CDR2 SNEGSKA (reference sequence). In DNA form, the CDR3 reads TGCAGTGCTAGCCAGGGGACTGAAGCTTTCTTT. Protein sequence: CSASQGTEAFF.

This clone was observed a few times. For the CDR3, the DNA is TGCGCCAGCAGCCACCCGGGCGGACAGGGTTTTTACAATGAGCAGTTCTTC. Its translation: CASSHPGGQGFYNEQFF. The rearrangement links TRBV5-1 to TRBJ2-1; 8 nucleotides agree with TRBD1. V lost 4 bases, J lost 4 bases, and 13 bases stayed unmatched. The CDR3 sequence is 17 residues long. The germline V gene has CDR1 SGHRS and CDR2 YFSETQ.

The CDR3 nucleotides are TGTGCCAGCAGCGTAGAGGGACTAGCGGGGGTCGGGGAGCAGTACTTC. Amino acid sequence: CASSVEGLAGVGEQYF. The chain carries TRBV9 and TRBJ2-7; 14 nucleotides line up with TRBD2. In germline, CDR1 is SGDLS, CDR2 YYNGEE. The CDR3 is 16 amino acids. With 0 bases clipped from V and 7 bases from J, the junction kept 6 bases outside the gene matches.

This clone appeared a few times. V is TRBV9 and J is TRBJ2-3, with D maybe TRBD1 (8 bases). V was shortened by 6 bases and J by 1 base, with 18 bases between the two germline ends. The CDR3 extends over 16 amino acids. Germline CDR1 is SGDLS and CDR2 is YYNGEE. The DNA of the CDR3 is TGTGCCAGCACCTCAGGGGGCGGGAGACGCACAGATACGCAGTATTTT. Amino acid sequence: CASTSGGGRRTDTQYF.

The rearrangement links TRBV30 to TRBJ1-1; D is perhaps TRBD1 (5 bases). The CDR3 extends over 15 amino acids. Germline V gives CDR1 GTSNPN, CDR2 SVGIG (reference sequence). V lost 3 bases and J lost 5, with 19 bases in between. In DNA form, the CDR3 reads TGTGCCTGGAGGCGATTAGGGCAGGGCGATACTGAAGCTTTCTTT. Residues: CAWRRLGQGDTEAFF.

In this sample, this clone turned up a few times. The V gene is TRBV29-1, the J gene TRBJ2-3, with a tentative D call TRBD1 (6 bases). Germline V CDR1 and CDR2: SQVTM, ANQGSEA. The length of the CDR3 is 11 residues. V gave up 7 bases and J gave up 9 bases, with 14 bases separating them. The CDR3 region is CSAASGDTQYF. The DNA of the CDR3 is TGCAGCGCGGCCTCAGGGGACACGCAGTATTTT.

The CDR3 protein is CASSKTGWDQPQHF. The CDR3 region has the DNA TGTGCCAGCAGTAAGACAGGGTGGGATCAGCCCCAGCATTTT. This chain joins TRBV6-6 and TRBJ1-5; 7 bases align to TRBD1. CDR3 length equals 14 residues. Looked up from germline, CDR1 is MNHNY and CDR2 is SVGAGI (reference sequence). With 5 bases clipped from V and 5 bases from J, the junction kept 6 bases outside the gene matches.